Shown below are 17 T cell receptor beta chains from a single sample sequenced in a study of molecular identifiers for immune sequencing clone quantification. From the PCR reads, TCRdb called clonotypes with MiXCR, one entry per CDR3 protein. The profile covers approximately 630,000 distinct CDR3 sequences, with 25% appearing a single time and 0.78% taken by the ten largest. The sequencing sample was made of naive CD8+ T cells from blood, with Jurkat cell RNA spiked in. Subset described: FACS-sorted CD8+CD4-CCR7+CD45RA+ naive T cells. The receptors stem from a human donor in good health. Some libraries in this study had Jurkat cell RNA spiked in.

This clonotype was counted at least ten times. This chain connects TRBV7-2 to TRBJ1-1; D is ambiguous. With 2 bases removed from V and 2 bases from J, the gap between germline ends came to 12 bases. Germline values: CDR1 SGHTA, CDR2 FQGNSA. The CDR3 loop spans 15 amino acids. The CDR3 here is CASSLPHGLNTEAFF. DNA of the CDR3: TGTGCCAGCAGCTTACCCCACGGACTAAACACTGAAGCTTTCTTT.

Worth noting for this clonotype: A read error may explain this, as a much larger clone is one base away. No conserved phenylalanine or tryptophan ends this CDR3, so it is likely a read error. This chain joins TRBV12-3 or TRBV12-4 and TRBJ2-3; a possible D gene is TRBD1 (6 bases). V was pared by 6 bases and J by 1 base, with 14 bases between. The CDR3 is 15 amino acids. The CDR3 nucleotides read TGTGCCAGCAGCCACAGGGTTGTAGGCACAGATACGCAGTATCTT. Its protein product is CASSHRVVGTDTQYL.

CDR3 DNA: TGTGCCAGCAGTTTATTCAGGAGCGTCATGAACACTGAAGCTTTCTTT. It is translated as CASSLFRSVMNTEAFF. The rearrangement links TRBV12-3 or TRBV12-4 to TRBJ1-1; D ambiguous. The CDR3 sequence is 16 residues long. Trimming stripped 2 bases from V and 0 bases from J, with 13 bases between.

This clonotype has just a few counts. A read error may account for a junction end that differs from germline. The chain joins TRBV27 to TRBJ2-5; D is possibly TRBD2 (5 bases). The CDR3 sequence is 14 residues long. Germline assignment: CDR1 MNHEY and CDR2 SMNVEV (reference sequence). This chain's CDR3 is CASSPLSGGEIINF. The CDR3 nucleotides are TGTGCCAGCAGCCCCCTTTCTGGAGGCGAGATTATTAACTTC.

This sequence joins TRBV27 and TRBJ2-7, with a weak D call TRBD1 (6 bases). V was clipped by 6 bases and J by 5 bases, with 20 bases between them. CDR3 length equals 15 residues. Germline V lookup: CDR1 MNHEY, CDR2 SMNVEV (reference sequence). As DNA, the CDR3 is TGTGCCAGCAGCCCGCAAACAGGGCTCGGCGACGAGCAGTACTTC. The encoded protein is CASSPQTGLGDEQYF.

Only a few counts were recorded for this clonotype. The CDR3: CASSHGGKETQYF. The CDR3 DNA reads as TGTGCCAGCAGTCACGGGGGGAAAGAGACCCAGTACTTC. The chain couples TRBV27 to TRBJ2-5, with TRBD2 identical over 7 bases. Germline V gene data show CDR1 as MNHEY and CDR2 as SMNVEV (reference sequence). The CDR3 has 13 residues. V was pared by 5 bases and J by 3 bases, with 3 bases of the junction left unmatched.

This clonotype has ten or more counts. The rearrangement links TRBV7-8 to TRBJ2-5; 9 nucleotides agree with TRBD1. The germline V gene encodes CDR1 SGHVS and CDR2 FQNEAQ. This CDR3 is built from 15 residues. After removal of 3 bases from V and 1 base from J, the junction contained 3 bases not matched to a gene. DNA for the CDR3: TGTGCCAGCAGCTTCTTGACAGGGGGCCAAGAGACCCAGTACTTC. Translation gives CASSFLTGGQETQYF.

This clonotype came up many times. CDR3 DNA sequence: TGCAGCGCCGACAGGGGCTGGAACACTGAAGCTTTCTTT. This gives the protein CSADRGWNTEAFF. The genes are TRBV29-1 and TRBJ1-1; 8 bases are a match to TRBD1. This CDR3 spans 13 amino acids. Germline trimming cut 7 bases from V and 1 base from J; bases unmatched to any gene: 5. Germline V gene sequence: CDR1 SQVTM, CDR2 ANQGSEA.

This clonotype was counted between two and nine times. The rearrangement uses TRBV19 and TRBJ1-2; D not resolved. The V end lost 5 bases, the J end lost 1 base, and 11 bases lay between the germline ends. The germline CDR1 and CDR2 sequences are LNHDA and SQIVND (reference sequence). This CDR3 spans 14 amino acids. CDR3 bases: TGTGCCAGTAGTCTCAGCAACTATAACTATGGCTACACCTTC. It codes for CASSLSNYNYGYTF.

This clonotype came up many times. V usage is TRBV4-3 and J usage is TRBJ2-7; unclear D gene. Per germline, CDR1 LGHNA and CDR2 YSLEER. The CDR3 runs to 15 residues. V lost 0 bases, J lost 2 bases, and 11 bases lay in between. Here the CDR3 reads CASSQDSGPPYEQYF. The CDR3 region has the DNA TGCGCCAGCAGCCAAGATTCAGGTCCTCCCTACGAGCAGTACTTC.

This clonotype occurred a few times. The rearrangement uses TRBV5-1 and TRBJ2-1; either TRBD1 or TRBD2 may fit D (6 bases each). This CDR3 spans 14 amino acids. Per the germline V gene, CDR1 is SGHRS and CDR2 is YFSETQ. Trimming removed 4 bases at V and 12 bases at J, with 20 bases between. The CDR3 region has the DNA TGCGCCAGCAGCCCGAGGGAGGTGGGGGGCCGGCAGTTCTTC. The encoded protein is CASSPREVGGRQFF.

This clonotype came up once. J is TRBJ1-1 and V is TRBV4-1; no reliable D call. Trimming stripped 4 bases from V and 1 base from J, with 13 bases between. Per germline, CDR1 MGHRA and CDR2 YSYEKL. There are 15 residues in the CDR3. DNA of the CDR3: TGCGCCAGCAGCCTAGGCTTGACACAGAACACTGAAGCTTTCTTT. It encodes CASSLGLTQNTEAFF.

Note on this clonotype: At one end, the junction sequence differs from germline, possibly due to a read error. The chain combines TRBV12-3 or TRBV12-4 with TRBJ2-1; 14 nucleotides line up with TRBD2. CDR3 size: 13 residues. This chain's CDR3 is CATGLAGGNGQFF. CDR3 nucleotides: TGTGCCACCGGACTAGCGGGAGGCAATGGGCAGTTCTTC.

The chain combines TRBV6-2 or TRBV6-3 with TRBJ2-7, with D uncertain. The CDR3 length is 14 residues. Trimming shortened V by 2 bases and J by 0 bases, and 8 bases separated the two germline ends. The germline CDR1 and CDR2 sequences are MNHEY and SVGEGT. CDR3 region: CASSYQASSYEQYF. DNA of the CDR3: TGTGCCAGCAGTTACCAGGCCAGCTCCTACGAGCAGTACTTC.

The CDR3 DNA is TGTGCCAGCAGCCAAGAATCGAGTAGTCAGCCCCAGCATTTT. Amino acids: CASSQESSSQPQHF. V and J are TRBV4-2 and TRBJ1-5, with D uncertain. This CDR3 comprises 14 residues. Germline V gene sequence: CDR1 LGHNA, CDR2 YNFKEQ. The ends were cut back, 0 bases at V and 6 bases at J, with 9 bases in the middle.

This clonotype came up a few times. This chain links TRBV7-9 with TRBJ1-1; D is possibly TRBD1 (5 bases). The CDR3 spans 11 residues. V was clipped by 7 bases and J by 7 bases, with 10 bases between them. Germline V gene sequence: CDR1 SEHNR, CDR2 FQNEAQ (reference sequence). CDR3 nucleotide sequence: TGTGCCAGCACCGAGACAGTTGAAGCTTTCTTT. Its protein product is CASTETVEAFF.

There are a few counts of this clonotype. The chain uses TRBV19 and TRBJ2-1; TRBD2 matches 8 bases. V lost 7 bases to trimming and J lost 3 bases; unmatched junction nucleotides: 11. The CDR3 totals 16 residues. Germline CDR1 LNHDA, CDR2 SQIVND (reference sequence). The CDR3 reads CASKWSAGGSYNEQFF. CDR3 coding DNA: TGTGCCAGTAAGTGGTCGGCGGGAGGAAGCTACAATGAGCAGTTCTTC.